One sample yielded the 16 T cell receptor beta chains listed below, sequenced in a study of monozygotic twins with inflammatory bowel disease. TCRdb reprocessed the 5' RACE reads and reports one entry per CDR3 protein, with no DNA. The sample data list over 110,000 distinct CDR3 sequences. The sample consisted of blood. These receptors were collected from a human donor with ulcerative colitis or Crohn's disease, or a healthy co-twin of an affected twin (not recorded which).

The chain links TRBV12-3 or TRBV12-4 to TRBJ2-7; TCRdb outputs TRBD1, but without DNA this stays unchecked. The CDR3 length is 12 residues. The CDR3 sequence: CASCRQGYEQYF.

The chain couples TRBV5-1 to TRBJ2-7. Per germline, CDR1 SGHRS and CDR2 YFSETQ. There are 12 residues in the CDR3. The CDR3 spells CASSLTRDEQYF.

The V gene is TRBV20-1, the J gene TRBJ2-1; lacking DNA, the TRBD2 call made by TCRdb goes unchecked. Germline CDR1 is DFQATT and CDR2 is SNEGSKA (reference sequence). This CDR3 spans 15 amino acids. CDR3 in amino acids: CSAPSGGGYSNEQFF.

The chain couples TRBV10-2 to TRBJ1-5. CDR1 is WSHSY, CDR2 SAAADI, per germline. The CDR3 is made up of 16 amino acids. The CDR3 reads CASSESNRWGNQPQHF.

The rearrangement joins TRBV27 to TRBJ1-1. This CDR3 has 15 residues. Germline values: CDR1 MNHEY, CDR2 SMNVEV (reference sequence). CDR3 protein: CASSLSYGARTEAFF.

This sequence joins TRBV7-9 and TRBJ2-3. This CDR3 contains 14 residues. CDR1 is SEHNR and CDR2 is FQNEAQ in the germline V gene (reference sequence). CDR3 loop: CASSFQTGSDTQYF.

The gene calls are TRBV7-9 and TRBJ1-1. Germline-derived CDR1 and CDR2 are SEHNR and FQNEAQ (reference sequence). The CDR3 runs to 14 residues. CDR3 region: CASSSRGLNTEAFF.

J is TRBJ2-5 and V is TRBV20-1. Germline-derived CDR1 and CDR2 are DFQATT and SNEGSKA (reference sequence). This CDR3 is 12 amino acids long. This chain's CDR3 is CSVGLRQETQYF.

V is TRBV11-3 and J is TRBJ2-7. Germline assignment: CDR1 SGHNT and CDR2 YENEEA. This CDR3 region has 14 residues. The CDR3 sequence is CASSLRAVSYEQYF.

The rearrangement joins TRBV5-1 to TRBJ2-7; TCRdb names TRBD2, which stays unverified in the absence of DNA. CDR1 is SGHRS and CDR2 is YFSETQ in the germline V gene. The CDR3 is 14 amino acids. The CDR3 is CASSFGTSGGPKEF.

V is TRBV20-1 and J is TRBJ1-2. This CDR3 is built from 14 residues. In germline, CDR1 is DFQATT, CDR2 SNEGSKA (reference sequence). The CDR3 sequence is CSARVSGRNYGYTF.

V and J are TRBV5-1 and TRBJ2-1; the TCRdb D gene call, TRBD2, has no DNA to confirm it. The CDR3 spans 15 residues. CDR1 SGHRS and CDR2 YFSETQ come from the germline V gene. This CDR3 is CASSGLAGSTNEQFF.

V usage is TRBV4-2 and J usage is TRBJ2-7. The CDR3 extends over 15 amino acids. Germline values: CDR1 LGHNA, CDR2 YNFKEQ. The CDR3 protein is CASSQDRGGNYEQYF.

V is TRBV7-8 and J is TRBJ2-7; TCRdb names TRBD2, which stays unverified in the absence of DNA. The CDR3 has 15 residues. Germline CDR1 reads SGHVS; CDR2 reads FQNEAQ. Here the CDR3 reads CASSSLAVSSYEQYF.

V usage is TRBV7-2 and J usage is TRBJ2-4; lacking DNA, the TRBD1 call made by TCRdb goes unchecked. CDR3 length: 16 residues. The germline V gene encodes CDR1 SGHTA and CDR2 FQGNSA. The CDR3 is CASSPARTGTKNIQYF.

CDR3: CASSRPGQGAFEQYF. The V call is TRBV6-1, the J call TRBJ2-7; TCRdb's D call of TRBD1 is untestable without DNA. The germline CDR1 and CDR2 sequences are MNHNS and SASEGT. CDR3 size: 15 residues.